The rows below give T cell receptor beta chains drawn from one sample of a study of blood T cell repertoires in COVID-19. The repertoire was sequenced with immunoSEQ multiplex PCR; TCRdb's copy has only in-frame clones and lacks some. The table lists tens of thousands of clones, more than 65% of them singletons. Sequenced material: peripheral blood. These receptors came from a human donor in a cohort sampled during active COVID-19. CDR3s include the opening cysteine and the closing phenylalanine or tryptophan. Fields, in order: J gene, V gene, clone size, D gene, CDR3 protein, CDR3 DNA. The D gene is left open where the match is weak. Size tells how often a clone was seen (once, few, many) or the class of an expanded clone, and some rows leave it out.

TRBJ1-4	TRBV28	-	-	CASSPRSLTNEKLFF	TGTGCCAGCAGTCCCCGCAGTCTGACTAATGAAAAACTGTTTTTT
TRBJ2-7	TRBV5-6	-	-	CASSQDRGQGYEQYF	TGTGCCAGCAGCCAGGATAGGGGACAAGGTTACGAGCAGTACTTC
TRBJ2-6	TRBV24-1	-	-	CATSLTGRTSGANVLTF	TGTGCCACCAGTTTGACAGGGAGGACTTCTGGGGCCAACGTCCTGACTTTC
TRBJ2-2	TRBV5-6	-	TRBD1	CASSLRTGGAGGELFF	TGTGCCAGCAGCTTGAGGACAGGGGGCGCCGGCGGGGAGCTGTTTTTT
TRBJ2-2	TRBV3-1/TRBV3-2	-	-	CASSYTGRGELFF	TGTGCCAGCAGCTACACGGGTCGCGGGGAGCTGTTTTTT
TRBJ2-3	TRBV7-9	-	-	CASSRQSGLSDTQYF	TGTGCCAGCAGCCGCCAGAGCGGTCTGTCAGATACGCAGTATTTT
TRBJ1-2	TRBV2	-	-	CASGRDNYGYTF	TGTGCCAGCGGGCGGGATAACTATGGCTACACCTTC
TRBJ1-5	TRBV10-1	-	TRBD1	CASSGKGANQPQHF	TGCGCCAGCAGTGGAAAGGGGGCGAATCAGCCCCAGCATTTT
TRBJ2-3	TRBV9	-	-	CASSLRRQATDTQYF	TGTGCCAGCAGCCTCCGCAGACAGGCTACAGATACGCAGTATTTT
TRBJ2-5	TRBV15	-	TRBD1	CATSTDRGRGETQYF	TGTGCCACCAGCACTGACAGGGGGCGCGGAGAGACCCAGTACTTC
TRBJ2-7	TRBV6-2/TRBV6-3	-	-	CASSYPLDFGLPYEQYF	TGTGCCAGCAGTTACCCCCTGGACTTCGGACTCCCCTACGAGCAGTACTTC
TRBJ1-2	TRBV6-1	-	TRBD1	CASSEGGQVGYTF	TGTGCCAGCAGTGAAGGTGGACAGGTGGGCTACACCTTC
TRBJ2-7	TRBV5-1	-	TRBD1	CASSYLTGTLYEQYF	TGCGCCAGCAGCTACTTGACAGGGACCCTCTACGAGCAGTACTTC
TRBJ1-2	TRBV7-2	once	TRBD1	CASSLPSGQSNPGYTF	TGTGCCAGCAGCTTGCCGTCGGGACAGAGCAATCCCGGCTACACCTTC
TRBJ2-5	TRBV6-1	-	-	CASSGRGAGGFGGRGTQYF	TGTGCCAGCAGTGGTCGGGGGGCAGGAGGTTTCGGAGGTAGGGGGACCCAGTACTTC
TRBJ1-4	TRBV11-2	-	-	CASSWTAINEKLFF	TGTGCCAGCAGCTGGACAGCCATTAATGAAAAACTGTTTTTT
TRBJ2-5	TRBV7-9	-	-	CASSNTAGTHRETQYF	TGTGCCAGCAGCAACACTGCCGGGACTCATAGAGAGACCCAGTACTTC
TRBJ1-4	TRBV4-1	-	TRBD1	CASSPGTGVEKLFF	TGCGCCAGCAGCCCCGGGACAGGGGTTGAAAAACTGTTTTTT
TRBJ2-3	TRBV10-3	-	TRBD2	CATRTSGSFEGDTQYF	TGTGCCACCCGGACTAGCGGGTCGTTTGAGGGAGATACGCAGTATTTT
TRBJ2-2	TRBV15	-	-	CATSRDFGFAGELFF	TGTGCCACCAGCAGAGATTTCGGGTTCGCCGGGGAGCTGTTTTTT
TRBJ1-2	TRBV6-5	-	-	CASSRTGNYGYTF	TGTGCCAGCAGTCGTACAGGGAACTATGGCTACACCTTC
TRBJ1-6	TRBV5-1	-	TRBD1	CASSGQGANSPLHF	TGCGCCAGCAGCGGACAGGGGGCGAATTCACCCCTCCACTTT
TRBJ2-7	TRBV28	-	-	CASRPDTGHEQYF	TGTGCCAGCAGACCAGATACAGGGCACGAGCAGTACTTC
TRBJ2-7	TRBV5-1	-	TRBD1	CASSSGTGANYEQYF	TGCGCCAGCAGCTCTGGGACAGGGGCGAACTACGAGCAGTACTTC
TRBJ1-6	TRBV7-9	-	-	CASSLRGSTYNSPLHF	TGTGCCAGCAGCCTAAGGGGGTCGACCTATAATTCACCCCTCCACTTT
TRBJ2-7	TRBV19	-	TRBD2	CASSTLWTSGGYEQYF	TGTGCCAGTAGTACATTATGGACTAGCGGGGGCTACGAGCAGTACTTC
TRBJ1-2	TRBV11-3	few	TRBD1	CASSSDRGYGYTF	TGTGCCAGCAGCTCAGACAGGGGTTATGGCTACACCTTC
TRBJ1-2	TRBV4-1	-	-	CASSQVQGEDGYTF	TGCGCCAGCAGCCAAGTTCAAGGGGAGGATGGCTACACCTTC
TRBJ2-2	TRBV5-5	-	-	CASSDGRGNTGELFF	TGTGCCAGCAGCGATGGACGGGGTAACACCGGGGAGCTGTTTTTT
TRBJ2-3	TRBV5-6	-	TRBD1	CASTETGRIPDTQYF	TGTGCCAGCACGGAGACAGGGCGGATCCCAGATACGCAGTATTTT
TRBJ2-5	TRBV2	-	TRBD2	CASNLAGQRGTQYF	TGTGCCAGCAACCTAGCGGGCCAACGTGGGACCCAGTACTTC